The 2 T cell receptor beta chains listed next were all sequenced from one sample in a study of Ad26.COV2.S vaccination and SARS-CoV-2 variants. Clones were sequenced by immunoSEQ multiplex PCR, and TCRdb holds only the in-frame ones, with some missing. The sample records approximately 250,000 clones, around 85% being singletons. Specified treatment: around 19 received Ad26.COV2.S at low or high dose, single or two shots; about 5 received placebo; per-sample allocation not given. Sampling was performed 63 days after the first vaccine or placebo injection. The sample was peripheral blood, taken in a trial of Ad26.COV2.S vaccine versus placebo. The receptors shown here come from a person between 18 and 65 years old who received the Ad26.COV2.S COVID-19 vaccine or a placebo.

This clone appeared once. Written as DNA, the CDR3 is TGTGCCAGCAGCGAGGGGAGGCCCGGAGGCTACACCTTC. It specifies CASSEGRPGGYTF. The J gene is TRBJ1-2, the V gene TRBV9; a possible D gene is TRBD1 (5 bases). The CDR3 length is 13 residues. Looked up from germline, CDR1 is SGDLS and CDR2 is YYNGEE. The ends were cut back, 3 bases at V and 8 bases at J, with 14 bases in the middle. Based on the CDR3 plus reference TRBV9 and TRBJ1-2, the full variable domain is DSGVTQTPKHLITATGQRVTLRCSPRSGDLSVYWYQQSLDQGLQFLIQYYNGEERAKGNILERFSAQQFPDLHSELNLSSLELGDSALYFCASSEGRPGGYTFGSGTRLTVV.

This chain connects TRBV2 to TRBJ2-5; the match to TRBD2 covers 12 bases. Trimming at V came to 6 bases and at J to 4 bases, leaving 6 bases not matched to a gene. Per germline, CDR1 SNHLY and CDR2 FYNNEI. There are 15 residues in the CDR3. The DNA for the CDR3 is TGTGCCAGCAGGCGGACTAGCGGGACCGGAGAGACCCAGTACTTC. Translation gives CASRRTSGTGETQYF.